The clone carrying this T cell receptor (beta chain) was counted between two and nine times. Other DNA variants within this sample encode the same CDR3. The germline CDR1 and CDR2 sequences are KGHSH and LQKENI. CDR3 length: 14 residues. Trimming took off 3 bases at V and 4 bases at J, with 9 bases between the two ends. This specimen belongs to a study of blood T cell repertoires in COVID-19. This table comes from immunoSEQ multiplex PCR, and its TCRdb copy is limited to in-frame clones, with some not included. The table records about 130,000 clones, approximately 88% of them present only once. The sequenced sample consisted of peripheral blood. The source is a woman of 80 years or more with acute or convalescent COVID-19. This chain uses TRBV18 with TRBJ1-4, with a weak D call TRBD1 (6 bases). In nucleotides, the CDR3 is TGTGCCAGCTCACCGACAGGCAATAATGAAAAACTGTTTTTT. Translating it yields CASSPTGNNEKLFF. The full variable domain, completed using reference TRBV18 and TRBJ1-4, is NAGVMQNPRHLVRRRGQEARLRCSPMKGHSHVYWYRQLPEEGLKFMVYLQKENIIDESGMPKERFSAEFPKEGPSILRIQQVVRGDSAAYFCASSPTGNNEKLFFGSGTQLSVL.